The next 17 T cell receptor beta chains were all read from a single sample in a study of Ad26.COV2.S vaccination and SARS-CoV-2 variants (dated by TCRdb to the early 2020s). To prepare the library, the immunoSEQ multiplex PCR assay was applied. This is the immuneACCESS table as TCRdb keeps it, with only in-frame sequences that have V and J called. A part of the clones is gone; compared with another copy, unresolved V genes explain less than half, and the rest is unexplained. The table for this sample lists approximately 420,000 clones; about 88% of them were counted only once. The ten biggest clones cover 3.5% of the sample. What this sample's treatment or condition label stands for: over 15 received Ad26.COV2.S at low or high dose, single or two shots; 5 received placebo; per-sample allocation not given. For vaccine and placebo recipients, the sequenced repertoires came from samples collected on day 63 after the first injection.

The specimen comprised peripheral blood, sampled in a trial of Ad26.COV2.S vaccine versus placebo. The receptors stem from a person aged 18-60 years who received the Ad26.COV2.S COVID-19 vaccine or a placebo.

V is TRBV12-3 or TRBV12-4 and J is TRBJ2-7; TRBD1 agrees at 7 bases. J gave up 6 bases and V 7 bases, and 9 bases lay outside the gene matches. This CDR3 comprises 13 residues. CDR3 region: CASNQMNRGEQYF. Written as DNA, the CDR3 is TGTGCCAGCAACCAAATGAACAGGGGCGAGCAGTACTTC.

V gene TRBV4-2 combines with J gene TRBJ2-5; 8 bases are a match to TRBD2. The CDR3 length is 15 residues. With 4 bases clipped from V and 1 base from J, the junction kept 5 bases outside the gene matches. Germline V lookup: CDR1 LGHNA, CDR2 YNFKEQ. CDR3 residues: CASSLERGGQETQYF. DNA of the CDR3: TGTGCCAGCAGCCTGGAACGGGGGGGCCAAGAGACCCAGTACTTC.

The rearrangement joins TRBV10-3 to TRBJ1-1; no reliable D call. The CDR3 covers 14 residues. The V end lost 2 bases, the J end lost 0 bases, and 7 bases lay between the germline ends. Germline V gene lookup returns CDR1 ENHRY and CDR2 SYGVKD. CDR3: CAISENTMNTEAFF. CDR3 sequence (DNA): TGTGCCATCAGTGAGAACACAATGAACACTGAAGCTTTCTTT.

CDR3 DNA sequence: TGTGCCAGCAGCTTAGAGGCAGGGAGAAACACCATATATTTT. This encodes CASSLEAGRNTIYF. V is TRBV7-2 and J is TRBJ1-3; tentative D call: TRBD1 (5 bases). Germline V gives CDR1 SGHTA, CDR2 FQGNSA. The germline V and J ends were trimmed by 1 base and 5 bases, with 9 bases remaining between them. There are 14 residues in the CDR3.

V and J are TRBV29-1 and TRBJ1-3; D may be TRBD1 (6 bases). The germline CDR1 and CDR2 sequences are SQVTM and ANQGSEA. There are 13 residues in the CDR3. V dropped 4 bases and J dropped 4 bases, with 11 bases sitting between them. The CDR3 reads CSVVAGVGNTIYF. The CDR3 DNA reads TGCAGCGTTGTTGCAGGGGTAGGAAACACCATATATTTT.

The V gene is TRBV5-4, the J gene TRBJ2-2; TRBD2 matches 11 bases. This CDR3 is 15 amino acids long. Germline V lookup: CDR1 SGHNT, CDR2 YYREEE (reference sequence). V was pared by 4 bases and J by 4 bases, with 3 bases of the junction left unmatched. The CDR3 loop reads CASSQTSGGTGELFF. In DNA form, the CDR3 reads TGTGCCAGCAGCCAAACTAGCGGGGGCACCGGGGAGCTGTTTTTT.

The chain is built from TRBV19 and TRBJ2-6, with D possibly matching TRBD1 (5 bases). Germline assignment: CDR1 LNHDA and CDR2 SQIVND (reference sequence). V was trimmed by 5 bases and J by 2 bases, leaving 10 bases between them. The CDR3 runs 15 residues. DNA of the CDR3: TGTGCCAGTAGTTACGACAGAGCTGGGGCCAACGTCCTGACTTTC. This encodes CASSYDRAGANVLTF. Drawing the rest from reference TRBV19 and TRBJ2-6, the complete variable domain is DGGITQSPKYLFRKEGQNVTLSCEQNLNHDAMYWYRQDPGQGLRLIYYSQIVNDFQKGDIAEGYSVSREKKESFPLTVTSAQKNPTAFYLCASSYDRAGANVLTFGAGSRLTVL.

The chain combines TRBV18 with TRBJ1-4, with 8 positions matching TRBD1. This CDR3 is built from 15 residues. Per the germline V gene, CDR1 is KGHSH and CDR2 is LQKENI. The J segment lost 8 bases and the V segment lost 1 base, leaving 6 bases of the junction unmatched. The CDR3 loop is CASSPRTGREEKLFF. The CDR3 nucleotides read TGTGCCAGCTCACCACGGACAGGGCGGGAAGAAAAACTGTTTTTT. The full variable domain, rest sourced from reference TRBV18 and TRBJ1-4, is NAGVMQNPRHLVRRRGQEARLRCSPMKGHSHVYWYRQLPEEGLKFMVYLQKENIIDESGMPKERFSAEFPKEGPSILRIQQVVRGDSAAYFCASSPRTGREEKLFFGSGTQLSVL.

The rearrangement links TRBV5-4 to TRBJ1-1, with TRBD1 as a possible D gene (6 bases). Trimming removed 4 bases from V and 4 bases from J, with 14 bases in between. CDR1 and CDR2 from the germline V gene are SGHNT and YYREEE (reference sequence). The CDR3 loop spans 14 amino acids. The DNA for the CDR3 is TGTGCCAGCAGCCTGGCGGGGGGCTTCACTGAAGCTTTCTTT. Its protein product is CASSLAGGFTEAFF. The whole variable domain, remainder taken from reference TRBV5-4 and TRBJ1-1, is ETGVTQSPTHLIKTRGQQVTLRCSSQSGHNTVSWYQQALGQGPQFIFQYYREEENGRGNFPPRFSGLQFPNYSSELNVNALELDDSALYLCASSLAGGFTEAFFGQGTRLTVV.

The chain links TRBV12-3 or TRBV12-4 to TRBJ2-3; TRBD1 is a possible D gene (5 bases). The CDR3 extends over 12 amino acids. The V and J ends lost 8 bases and 4 bases respectively, with 10 bases between them. In nucleotides, the CDR3 is TGTGCCAGCCAACTGACAGCAGATACGCAGTATTTT. Protein: CASQLTADTQYF.

This clone is medium-sized (0.01 to 0.1%) in the sample. The rearrangement joins TRBV25-1 to TRBJ2-1; D unclear. Trimming stripped 2 bases from V and 4 bases from J, with 12 bases between. Germline V gene lookup returns CDR1 MGHDK and CDR2 SYGVNS. The CDR3 consists of 15 residues. The CDR3 bases are TGTGCCAGCAGTGAAGGTCAGACAAGTTACAATGAGCAGTTCTTC. This translates into CASSEGQTSYNEQFF.

The V call is TRBV9, the J call TRBJ1-2; 8 bases line up with TRBD1. Germline CDR1 is SGDLS and CDR2 is YYNGEE. The length of the CDR3 is 16 residues. The junction had 12 bases not matched to a gene; V was cut back by 3 bases and J by 5 bases. The CDR3: CASSEGNQGARYGYTF. DNA for the CDR3: TGTGCCAGCAGCGAAGGGAACCAGGGGGCGAGGTATGGCTACACCTTC. Filled out from reference TRBV9 and TRBJ1-2, the complete variable domain reads DSGVTQTPKHLITATGQRVTLRCSPRSGDLSVYWYQQSLDQGLQFLIQYYNGEERAKGNILERFSAQQFPDLHSELNLSSLELGDSALYFCASSEGNQGARYGYTFGSGTRLTVV.

The V call is TRBV12-3 or TRBV12-4, the J call TRBJ1-2, with D possibly being TRBD1 (5 bases). Trimming left V 5 bases short and J 8 bases short, with 12 bases between. The CDR3 totals 12 residues. DNA of the CDR3: TGTGCCAGCAGTAGAGGGACTCAAGGCTACACCTTC. Translating it yields CASSRGTQGYTF.

This clone turned up a few times. The chain uses TRBV6-5 and TRBJ1-2; D remains ambiguous. The germline V and J ends were trimmed by 8 bases and 8 bases, with 18 bases remaining between them. The germline gives CDR1 MNHEY, CDR2 SVGAGI. This CDR3 contains 13 residues. In DNA, the CDR3 is TGTGCCAGCGCGAAGAATGGCATAGTAGGCTACACCTTC. Translation gives CASAKNGIVGYTF.

The chain combines TRBV6-2 or TRBV6-3 with TRBJ2-7, with 10 nucleotides matching TRBD1. The germline V gene has CDR1 MNHEY and CDR2 SVGEGT. The CDR3 contains 15 residues. Trimming at V came to 6 bases and at J to 6 bases, leaving 11 bases not matched to a gene. The chain's CDR3 is CASSQPGQGYGEQYF. The CDR3 nucleotides read TGTGCCAGCAGCCAACCGGGACAGGGGTATGGCGAGCAGTACTTC.

This clone was seen only once. The chain carries TRBV7-9 and TRBJ1-5; 8 bases match TRBD1. Per the germline V gene, CDR1 is SEHNR and CDR2 is FQNEAQ (reference sequence). Germline trimming cut 5 bases from V and 2 bases from J; bases unmatched to any gene: 2. The CDR3 consists of 14 residues. The CDR3 loop is CASSAQGGNQPQHF. The CDR3 nucleotides read TGTGCCAGCAGCGCACAGGGGGGCAATCAGCCCCAGCATTTT. The entire variable domain, with the rest obtained from reference TRBV7-9 and TRBJ1-5, is as follows: DTGVSQNPRHKITKRGQNVTFRCDPISEHNRLYWYRQTLGQGPEFLTYFQNEAQLEKSRLLSDRFSAERPKGSFSTLEIQRTEQGDSAMYLCASSAQGGNQPQHFGDGTRLSIL.

V gene TRBV27 combines with J gene TRBJ2-7; D is uncertain. The CDR3 totals 13 residues. Trimming left V 3 bases short and J 1 base short, with 7 bases between. Germline CDR1 MNHEY, CDR2 SMNVEV (reference sequence). The CDR3 spells CASSLQVSYEQYF. CDR3 bases: TGTGCCAGCAGTTTGCAGGTATCCTACGAGCAGTACTTC.